This T cell receptor (beta chain) stems from a study of cytomegalovirus exposure and HLA in healthy donors. Comment on this clone: Its antigen is not identified.

Germline V gene sequence: CDR1 MNHEY, CDR2 SMNVEV (reference sequence). The CDR3 totals 14 residues. Trimming pared 5 bases from V and 6 bases from J, leaving 14 bases between. Study-level results: In a later analysis, TCR beta V- and J-gene trimming showed a link to a missense DCLRE1C variant. What a later analysis showed was that several of the most significant clusters appeared linked to common viral pathogens.

The PCR ran on 60 Vbeta and 13 Jbeta primers. Method: immunoSEQ multiplex PCR; TCRdb's copy keeps in-frame clones and lacks some. The table shows 150,000 or so clones, with approximately 70% occurring only once. Sequenced sample: PBMCs. This TCR was recovered from a woman aged 18-29 years in good health and CMV-seronegative. V is TRBV27 and J is TRBJ2-1; D possibly corresponds to TRBD1 (6 bases). The CDR3 bases are TGTGCCAGCAGTCCCACCGGGACATCCAATGAGCAGTTCTTC. Translation gives CASSPTGTSNEQFF.